Shown below are 13 T cell receptor beta chains from a single sample sequenced in a study of blood T cell repertoires in COVID-19 (dated by TCRdb to the early 2020s). Libraries were prepared through the immunoSEQ multiplex PCR assay. TCRdb took this table from immuneACCESS and kept in-frame rearrangements with V and J called. Such tables lack part of the clones; where checked against another copy, unresolved V genes explain under half of the gap, and the rest is unexplained. Recorded for this sample are tens of thousands of clones; roughly 70% of them occurred a single time. The ten largest clones capture 11% to 15% of the sample. Sequencing input: peripheral blood. The receptors derive from a woman between 70 and 85 years old with acute or convalescent COVID-19.

The chain links TRBV19 to TRBJ1-1; 7 bases agree with TRBD1. The V gene end was trimmed by 5 bases and the J gene end by 1 base; junction bases not matched to a gene: 1. The CDR3 spans 13 residues. Germline V gene sequence: CDR1 LNHDA, CDR2 SQIVND (reference sequence). The CDR3 coding sequence is TGTGCCAGTAGTGAGGGGGCGAACACTGAAGCTTTCTTT. It encodes CASSEGANTEAFF.

The genes are TRBV7-6 and TRBJ1-4; D is uncertain. The V end was cut by 1 base, the J end by 4 bases, with 10 bases between. Germline CDR1 SGHVS, CDR2 FNYEAQ. CDR3 size: 15 residues. The CDR3 DNA reads as TGTGCCAGCAGCTTAGAATTGGGGAGTAATGAAAAACTGTTTTTT. Residues: CASSLELGSNEKLFF. Based on the CDR3 plus reference TRBV7-6 and TRBJ1-4, the full variable domain is GAGVSQSPRYKVTKRGQDVALRCDPISGHVSLYWYRQALGQGPEFLTYFNYEAQQDKSGLPNDRFSAERPEGSISTLTIQRTEQRDSAMYRCASSLELGSNEKLFFGSGTQLSVL.

J is TRBJ2-7 and V is TRBV7-9; no definite D call. The CDR3 covers 12 residues. Deletions cut 5 bases from V and 6 bases from J, with 11 bases between. In germline, CDR1 is SEHNR, CDR2 FQNEAQ (reference sequence). The CDR3 is CASSETQTEQYV. The CDR3 nucleotides are TGTGCCAGCAGCGAGACTCAGACCGAGCAGTACGTC.

This chain joins TRBV18 and TRBJ1-4, with D unclear. The CDR3 consists of 16 residues. V gave up 6 bases and J gave up 1 base, with 15 bases separating them. Germline V CDR1 and CDR2: KGHSH, LQKENI. The CDR3 DNA reads as TGTGCCAGCTCCAAGGTAGAGGGCCGAACTAATGAAAAACTGTTTTTT. Translating gives CASSKVEGRTNEKLFF. The full variable domain, rest sourced from reference TRBV18 and TRBJ1-4, is NAGVMQNPRHLVRRRGQEARLRCSPMKGHSHVYWYRQLPEEGLKFMVYLQKENIIDESGMPKERFSAEFPKEGPSILRIQQVVRGDSAAYFCASSKVEGRTNEKLFFGSGTQLSVL.

CDR3 sequence: CASSLQQSLGQGQETQYF. In DNA form, the CDR3 reads TGTGCCAGCAGCCTTCAACAATCCCTTGGACAGGGCCAAGAGACCCAGTACTTC. This chain connects TRBV7-8 to TRBJ2-5, with 8 bases identical to TRBD1. The germline CDR1 and CDR2 sequences are SGHVS and FQNEAQ. The CDR3 is 18 residues long. V gave up 5 bases and J gave up 1 base; unmatched junction bases: 15.

V and J are TRBV27 and TRBJ1-1; D may be TRBD1 (6 bases). V shed 2 bases and J shed 5 bases, with 15 bases lying between them. The CDR3 runs 15 residues. Germline assignment: CDR1 MNHEY and CDR2 SMNVEV (reference sequence). The CDR3 coding sequence is TGTGCCAGCAGTTTAGGGGGGGGGCTCCCAACTGAAGCTTTCTTT. It codes for CASSLGGGLPTEAFF.

The V and J genes are TRBV19 and TRBJ1-1, with D possibly matching TRBD1 (5 bases). CDR1 and CDR2 from the germline V gene are LNHDA and SQIVND (reference sequence). V gave up 1 base and J gave up 9 bases, with 12 bases separating them. The CDR3 spans 13 residues. This CDR3 reads CASSIGRVQKAFF. The DNA of the CDR3 is TGTGCCAGTAGTATAGGCAGGGTGCAAAAAGCTTTCTTT.

This clone came up a few times. The chain has TRBV6-5 and TRBJ2-1; D is possibly TRBD2 (5 bases). The CDR3 extends over 12 amino acids. The germline V gene has CDR1 MNHEY and CDR2 SVGAGI. Trimming left V 6 bases short and J 3 bases short, with 6 bases between. The CDR3 DNA follows: TGTGCCAGCAGCCGGGGCTACAATGAGCAGTTCTTC. It is translated as CASSRGYNEQFF.

This clone turned up a few times. At the DNA level, this CDR3 is encoded by other sequences in the same sample as well. The V and J genes are TRBV18 and TRBJ1-1; 9 bases are a match to TRBD1. Trimming at V came to 2 bases and at J to 6 bases, leaving 7 bases not matched to a gene. Per germline, CDR1 KGHSH and CDR2 LQKENI. CDR3 length: 15 residues. As DNA, the CDR3 is TGTGCCAGCTCACCATCGGGACAGGGCCGGGCTGAAGCTTTCTTT. This codes for CASSPSGQGRAEAFF.

The CDR3 sequence is CASSTGGGYEQYF. CDR3 DNA sequence: TGTGCCAGCAGTACAGGGGGCGGTTACGAGCAGTACTTC. The chain has TRBV6-5 and TRBJ2-7; the match to TRBD1 covers 9 bases. CDR1 is MNHEY, CDR2 SVGAGI, per germline. J gave up 4 bases and V 5 bases, and 3 bases lay outside the gene matches. CDR3 length equals 13 residues.

V is TRBV7-3 and J is TRBJ2-3, with TRBD1 matching 7 bases. CDR3 length: 14 amino acids. V was pared by 7 bases and J by 5 bases, with 9 bases of the junction left unmatched. In germline, CDR1 is SGHTA, CDR2 FQGTGA. The CDR3 DNA reads TGTGCCAGCAAAGTCGACAGGGTGGTAGATACGCAGTATTTT. This gives the protein CASKVDRVVDTQYF.

The V call is TRBV4-2, the J call TRBJ1-2; D is possibly TRBD1 (6 bases). The CDR3 totals 14 residues. Trimming cost V 1 base and J 2 bases, with 8 bases left between them. Germline lookup yields CDR1 LGHNA and CDR2 YNFKEQ. The CDR3 coding sequence is TGTGCCAGCAGCCAAGCTGGACAGAACTATGGCTACACCTTC. Translated: CASSQAGQNYGYTF.

This chain links TRBV25-1 with TRBJ1-1, with 10 bases matching TRBD1. Trimming cost V 7 bases and J 8 bases; bases outside gene matches: 10. Germline values: CDR1 MGHDK, CDR2 SYGVNS. The CDR3 has 14 amino acids. This chain's CDR3 is CASTPDRGILEAFF. CDR3 sequence (DNA): TGTGCCAGCACCCCGGACAGGGGGATCCTAGAAGCTTTCTTT.